The entry below describes one TCR beta chain. The target antigen is unknown. The data are from a study of blood T cells in healthy people across ages. Study as a whole: Template-switching capture recovered about one barcoded beta molecule per two T cells.

The authors ran a second PCR of 7 to 11 cycles using a sample-barcoded 5' primer and a J-beta primer mix. No fewer than 2.5 million CDR3-containing paired-end reads came from each sample. TCRdb analysed the 5' RACE reads with MiXCR anew, one entry per CDR3 protein. The sample has some 750,000 distinct CDR3 sequences; 22% are singletons. Peripheral blood samples of around 9.3 milliliters were drawn from each donor. Study results and limitations: Both naive CD4+ cell counts and diversity were greater in long-lived donors than in aged donors.

The clonotype comes from a man between 65 and 80 years old in good health. Material: blood.

DNA for the CDR3: TGTGCCACCAGCAGAGCGGAGACAGGGACCGGTGGCTACACCTTC. Translated, it gives CATSRAETGTGGYTF. The V and J genes are TRBV15 and TRBJ1-2, with TRBD1 matching 7 bases. The CDR3 sequence is 15 residues long. CDR1 LNHNV and CDR2 YYDKDF come from the germline V gene (reference sequence). The ends lost 1 base at V and 7 bases at J; junction bases unmatched: 9.